These T cell receptor beta chains were read from a single sample in a study of blood T cell repertoires in COVID-19. Only in-frame clones appear in the TCRdb table, and some are missing; sequencing was by immunoSEQ multiplex PCR. The sample has approximately 400,000 clones, over 80% seen once; the top ten hold around 5.1%. Sequenced input: PBMCs or T cells enriched from blood (not recorded which). The source of these receptors is a woman aged 45-65 years who had recovered from COVID-19. The CDR3 runs from the conserved cysteine through the conserved F or W. The D gene is left open where the match is weak. Some rows have no size entry. The others give once, few or many, or a class for an expanded clone.

d_call j_call v_call clone_size cdr3_nt cdr3_aa
- TRBJ1-1 TRBV4-3 few TGCGCCAGCAGCCAGGTCGCCGGAGGTCCTGAAGCTTTCTTT CASSQVAGGPEAFF
- TRBJ1-2 TRBV6-2/TRBV6-3 - TGTGCCAGCAGTTGGGAGGGCGGCTATGGCTACACCTTC CASSWEGGYGYTF
- TRBJ1-5 TRBV5-5 few TGTGCCAGCAGCTTGGTCGTTAGCAATCAGCCCCAGCATTTT CASSLVVSNQPQHF
- TRBJ2-3 TRBV9 - TGTGCCAGCAGCGTAGAGGCAGGTACGCAGTATTTT CASSVEAGTQYF
TRBD1 TRBJ1-5 TRBV27 - TGTGCCAGCAGTCCGGGGACAGGGGGTAATCAGCCCCAGCATTTT CASSPGTGGNQPQHF
- TRBJ2-3 TRBV18 - TGTGCCAGCTCCCCCGGGGGCACAGATACGCAGTATTTT CASSPGGTDTQYF
- TRBJ2-2 TRBV12-3/TRBV12-4 - TGTGCCAGCCTAGGGGGTTTCACCGGGGAGCTGTTTTTT CASLGGFTGELFF
- TRBJ2-5 TRBV7-2 - TGTGCCAGCAGCTTAGCAGTACGGGAGACCCAGTACTTC CASSLAVRETQYF
- TRBJ2-2 TRBV18 - TGTGCCAGCTCACAGTCCCAGGGGACCGGGGAGCTGTTTTTT CASSQSQGTGELFF
- TRBJ1-1 TRBV28 - TGTGCCACCTACCCTGGGGGGGGCCATGAAGCTTTCTTT CATYPGGGHEAFF
TRBD1 TRBJ1-6 TRBV2 - TGTGCCAGCAGTCCGCGACAGGGACCTTTCTCCTATAATTCACCCCTCCACTTT CASSPRQGPFSYNSPLHF
TRBD1 TRBJ1-2 TRBV3-1/TRBV3-2 - TGTGCCAGCAGCCAAATGGCCAGGGGGCAGGAGGGCTACACCTTC CASSQMARGQEGYTF
TRBD1 TRBJ1-2 TRBV4-2 once TGTGCCAGCAGCCAACCTGACAGGGATGGCCTGGGCTACACCTTC CASSQPDRDGLGYTF
TRBD1 TRBJ1-2 TRBV30 - TGTGCCTGGAGTTTCAGGGGGTACTATGGCTACACCTTC CAWSFRGYYGYTF
- TRBJ2-2 TRBV6-4 - TGTGCCAGCAGTACGGACAAGAACACCGGGGAGCTGTTTTTT CASSTDKNTGELFF
TRBD2 TRBJ2-5 TRBV6-5 - TGTGCCAGCAGTTACTCGATTCTAGCGGGAGTGACCCAGTACTTC CASSYSILAGVTQYF
TRBD1 TRBJ1-1 TRBV11-2 - TGTGCCAGCAGCCTTGGACAGGGGAGGGCTGAAGCTTTCTTT CASSLGQGRAEAFF
TRBD1 TRBJ2-7 TRBV6-2/TRBV6-3 - TGTGCCAGCACCCCGAGGACAGGGTTTAACGAGCAGTACTTC CASTPRTGFNEQYF
- TRBJ1-1 TRBV7-6 - TGTGCCAGCAGCTTACACGAACCGACGGGTGGGACTGAAGCTTTCTTT CASSLHEPTGGTEAFF
- TRBJ1-5 TRBV30 - TGTGCCTGGAGTTCCGACATGGGGAGGGGGCCCCAGCATTTT CAWSSDMGRGPQHF
- TRBJ1-1 TRBV30 - TGTGCCTGGAGTTGGGGCCTATCCCTTGAGGCTTTCTTT CAWSWGLSLEAFF
- TRBJ2-5 TRBV6-5 - TGTGCCAGCTCGAAGGGGGAGACCCAGTACTTC CASSKGETQYF
- TRBJ2-7 TRBV11-3 few TGTGCCAGCAGCTTGGGCCGGGACTCCCATCAATTGAACGAGCAGTACTTC CASSLGRDSHQLNEQYF
- TRBJ1-1 TRBV9 - TGTGCCAGCAGCGTAGGCCCCCGACAGAGAAACACTGAAGCTTTCTTT CASSVGPRQRNTEAFF
- TRBJ1-2 TRBV24-1 - TGTGCCTCCTGTGCAGGGGCTGGCACCTTC CASCAGAGTF
- TRBJ1-2 TRBV25-1 once TGTGCCAGCAGTGAATCAGGGACTAACTATGGCTACACCTTC CASSESGTNYGYTF
- TRBJ1-4 TRBV10-3 - TGTGCCATCAGTGAGTCGCGTGACACAGCGGCTGAAAAACTGTTTTTT CAISESRDTAAEKLFF
- TRBJ2-6 TRBV3-1/TRBV3-2 - TGTGCCAGCAGCCACGCTACAGGGTACTCTGGGGCCAACGTCCTGACTTTC CASSHATGYSGANVLTF
- TRBJ1-5 TRBV2 once TGTGCCAGCAGCGGACCACCAGGGGAAGGCAATCAGCCCCAGCATTTT CASSGPPGEGNQPQHF
- TRBJ1-6 TRBV2 once TGTGCCAGCAGTGAAGTCCCAGGGTTGTATTCACCCCTCCACTTT CASSEVPGLYSPLHF
- TRBJ2-1 TRBV11-3 - TGTGCCAGCAGCTTGTCTTCAGGGAATAGGGATGAGCAGTTCTTC CASSLSSGNRDEQFF
TRBD1 TRBJ1-2 TRBV15 - TGTGCCACCAGCAGAGGCGGACAGGGTAGCTATGGCTACACCTTC CATSRGGQGSYGYTF
- TRBJ2-1 TRBV19 - TGTGCCAGTAGTATGTTGCGGGTGGGAGGATACAATGAGCAGTTCTTC CASSMLRVGGYNEQFF
TRBD1 TRBJ1-2 TRBV15 - TGTGCCACCAGCAGTGACAGGGTAAACTATGGCTACACCTTC CATSSDRVNYGYTF
- TRBJ2-7 TRBV5-1 - TGCGCCAGCAGCTTGGGCGCCACCGCCTACGAGCAGTACTTC CASSLGATAYEQYF
TRBD2 TRBJ2-1 TRBV5-1 - TGCGCCAGCAGCTTGGGTACTAGCGGCGGAACAAATGAGCAGTTCTTC CASSLGTSGGTNEQFF
TRBD1 TRBJ2-2 TRBV19 - TGTGCCAGTAGTTTCCGGACAGGGCAAGACGGGGAGCTGTTTTTT CASSFRTGQDGELFF